This T cell receptor (beta chain) was profiled in a study of shared clonotypes between healthy human individuals. Study-level points and caveats: Across a few donors, naive CD4 shared roughly 5.1%, naive CD8 around 4%, memory CD4 less than 2.5%, memory CD8 0.4%. Non-shared clonotypes showed lower generation probabilities than clonotypes common to all four donors.

Germline loops: CDR1 GTSNPN, CDR2 SVGIG (reference sequence). V was trimmed by 0 bases and J by 4 bases, leaving 9 bases between them. CDR3 length: 13 amino acids. Details on this clone: Antigen specificity is unknown.

In the original processing: Junction-only immunoSEQ data arrived without quality scores, meaning filtering differed. The assay was immunoSEQ multiplex PCR, and TCRdb's table has in-frame clones only and misses some. V, J and clone size are taken as reported in that table, and D and trimming were inferred from the DNA itself. The sample carries 600,000 to 750,000 clones, about nine tenths recorded once. The material sequenced was memory CD8+ T cells from PBMCs. Subset indicated: CD45RO+ cells pooled with CCR7-negative TemRA cells. The sequence derives from a man between 18 and 29 years old in good health. Some clones in this sample may be carry-over from other donors' samples. The chain joins TRBV30 to TRBJ2-5; D not certain. In DNA, the CDR3 is TGTGCCTGGAGTGTAAGGCTTGGAGAGACCCAGTACTTC. This sequence encodes CAWSVRLGETQYF.